This is a list of T cell receptor beta chains from one sample in a study of blood T cells in healthy people across ages. From the 5' RACE reads, TCRdb called clonotypes with MiXCR, one entry per CDR3 protein. The data hold over 1,200,000 distinct CDR3 sequences, with roughly 60% observed a single time. The sequencing sample was made of blood. Receptors were obtained from a young man in good health. Both conserved end residues are part of each CDR3. Each record gives: clone size, D gene, V gene, CDR3 length, J gene, CDR3 protein, CDR3 DNA. The D gene is left open where the match is weak. The size of a clone is reported for some rows only, either as once, few or many, or as a class for expanded clones.

abundance: .; d_gene: TRBD2; v_gene: TRBV10-1; len: 16; j_gene: TRBJ2-4; CDR3aa: CASSETSGGAWNIQYF; CDR3nt: TGCGCCAGCAGTGAGACAAGCGGGGGGGCATGGAACATTCAGTACTTC
abundance: .; d_gene: TRBD2; v_gene: TRBV27; len: 14; j_gene: TRBJ2-7; CDR3aa: CASSFQRTSNEQYF; CDR3nt: TGTGCCAGCAGTTTTCAAAGGACTAGCAATGAGCAGTACTTC
abundance: .; d_gene: TRBD1; v_gene: TRBV29-1; len: 12; j_gene: TRBJ1-2; CDR3aa: CSVGTGSGGYTF; CDR3nt: TGCAGCGTAGGGACAGGCTCTGGTGGCTACACCTTC
abundance: .; d_gene: TRBD1; v_gene: TRBV6-2/TRBV6-3; len: 13; j_gene: TRBJ1-5; CDR3aa: CASSDRDTQPQHF; CDR3nt: TGTGCCAGCTCCGACAGGGACACTCAGCCCCAGCATTTT
abundance: .; d_gene: TRBD2; v_gene: TRBV20-1; len: 18; j_gene: TRBJ2-1; CDR3aa: CSADGSPSQRGVYNEQFF; CDR3nt: TGCAGTGCAGACGGGTCCCCCTCTCAGCGGGGGGTTTACAATGAGCAGTTCTTC
abundance: .; d_gene: TRBD1; v_gene: TRBV7-9; len: 15; j_gene: TRBJ1-4; CDR3aa: CASSLSQGPNEKLFF; CDR3nt: TGTGCCAGCAGCTTGTCACAGGGGCCTAATGAAAAACTGTTTTTT
abundance: once; d_gene: .; v_gene: TRBV6-5; len: 13; j_gene: TRBJ1-2; CDR3aa: CASSYDFTNGYTF; CDR3nt: TGTGCCAGCAGTTACGACTTTACCAATGGCTACACCTTC
abundance: .; d_gene: TRBD2; v_gene: TRBV4-1; len: 14; j_gene: TRBJ2-7; CDR3aa: CASLPSGRTDEQYF; CDR3nt: TGCGCCAGCCTCCCTAGCGGGAGAACGGACGAGCAGTACTTC
abundance: .; d_gene: .; v_gene: TRBV3-1; len: 13; j_gene: TRBJ1-1; CDR3aa: CASSHGRVTEAFF; CDR3nt: TGTGCCAGCAGCCATGGAAGGGTCACTGAAGCTTTCTTT
abundance: few; d_gene: .; v_gene: TRBV20-1; len: 13; j_gene: TRBJ2-3; CDR3aa: CSAQGGYTDTQYF; CDR3nt: TGCAGTGCTCAGGGGGGATACACAGATACGCAGTATTTT